One sample yielded the 15 T cell receptor beta chains listed below, sequenced in a study of blood T cell repertoires in COVID-19 (dated by TCRdb to the early 2020s). The library was made by the immunoSEQ multiplex PCR assay. TCRdb limited this immuneACCESS table to in-frame rearrangements with V and J called. A share of clones is missing; checked studies link under half to unresolved V genes, and the rest is unexplained. A total of around 700,000 clones appear in this sample, 75% to 90% of them only once. The top ten hold approximately 0.25% of the sample. The specimen sequenced was peripheral blood. The receptors were gathered from a woman under 30 with acute or convalescent COVID-19.

V and J are TRBV6-6 and TRBJ1-2, with D tentatively TRBD1 (5 bases). The CDR3 is made up of 15 amino acids. The V end lost 0 bases, the J end lost 4 bases, and 12 bases lay between the germline ends. Germline lookup yields CDR1 MNHNY and CDR2 SVGAGI (reference sequence). The CDR3 reads CASSYSSGTSYGYTF. The CDR3 DNA reads as TGTGCCAGCAGTTACTCCAGCGGGACTAGCTATGGCTACACCTTC.

The chain combines TRBV9 with TRBJ2-1; TRBD1 might be the D (7 bases). Germline V gene lookup returns CDR1 SGDLS and CDR2 YYNGEE. The CDR3 consists of 16 residues. Trimming left V 0 bases short and J 8 bases short, with 18 bases between. This chain's CDR3 is CASSVDLAGGIYEQFF. The CDR3, as DNA: TGTGCCAGCAGCGTAGATTTGGCAGGGGGGATCTATGAGCAGTTCTTC.

The gene calls are TRBV7-9 and TRBJ2-1; 7 bases line up with TRBD1. J gave up 0 bases and V 7 bases, and 12 bases lay outside the gene matches. The CDR3 extends over 17 amino acids. Germline-derived CDR1 and CDR2 are SEHNR and FQNEAQ (reference sequence). CDR3 nucleotides: TGTGCCAGCAACAGGGGCAGCGGTCCAAGCTCCTACAATGAGCAGTTCTTC. Translating gives CASNRGSGPSSYNEQFF.

A remark on this clone: The sample has other DNA sequences that encode this CDR3 too. The chain combines TRBV11-3 with TRBJ1-1, with D possibly being TRBD1 (5 bases). V shed 4 bases and J shed 1 base, with 7 bases lying between them. Germline CDR1 is SGHNT and CDR2 is YENEEA. The CDR3 has 13 residues. The CDR3 region has the DNA TGTGCCAGCAGCTCCGGACAGAACACTGAAGCTTTCTTT. Its translation: CASSSGQNTEAFF.

The V call is TRBV15, the J call TRBJ1-5; D uncertain. The germline V and J ends were trimmed by 0 bases and 3 bases, with 3 bases remaining between them. Germline CDR1 reads LNHNV; CDR2 reads YYDKDF (reference sequence). This CDR3 is 13 amino acids long. The CDR3 coding sequence is TGTGCCACCAGCAGAGATCTCAATCAGCCCCAGCATTTT. Its translation is CATSRDLNQPQHF.

The chain carries TRBV18 and TRBJ1-2; 9 nucleotides align to TRBD1. This CDR3 has 15 residues. With V trimmed by 3 bases and J by 6 bases, 8 bases remained unmatched. The V gene's germline CDR1 is KGHSH and CDR2 LQKENI. This chain's CDR3 is CASSPQGQGMHGYTF. CDR3 bases: TGTGCCAGCTCACCCCAGGGACAGGGTATGCATGGCTACACCTTC. Full variable domain (rest looked up from reference TRBV18 and TRBJ1-2): NAGVMQNPRHLVRRRGQEARLRCSPMKGHSHVYWYRQLPEEGLKFMVYLQKENIIDESGMPKERFSAEFPKEGPSILRIQQVVRGDSAAYFCASSPQGQGMHGYTFGSGTRLTVV.

The J gene is TRBJ2-1, the V gene TRBV18; D unresolved. The V and J ends lost 3 bases and 9 bases respectively, with 9 bases between them. The CDR3 spans 12 residues. Germline V gene data show CDR1 as KGHSH and CDR2 as LQKENI. The CDR3 is CASSPRDPEQFF. The CDR3 DNA sequence: TGTGCCAGCTCACCGCGCGATCCTGAGCAGTTCTTC.

Concerning this clone itself: At one end the junction does not follow the germline gene, possibly because of a read error. The chain couples TRBV6-5 to TRBJ1-2, with D uncertain. The CDR3 contains 11 residues. Germline CDR1 is MNHEY and CDR2 is SVGAGI. CDR3 nucleotide sequence: TGTGCCAGCAGTTACGTATCCCTCTTAATCTTC. It yields the protein CASSYVSLLIF.

The V gene is TRBV5-6, the J gene TRBJ1-2; D gene unclear. The germline V gene encodes CDR1 SGHDT and CDR2 YYEEEE. The CDR3 totals 14 residues. V gave up 1 base and J gave up 2 bases, with 9 bases separating them. Here the CDR3 reads CASSLRGGNYGYTF. CDR3 DNA: TGTGCCAGCAGCTTGAGAGGAGGGAACTATGGCTACACCTTC.

This clone was counted a single time. This chain joins TRBV9 and TRBJ1-2; weak D call: TRBD1 (5 bases). V was trimmed by 10 bases and J by 4 bases, leaving 17 bases between them. Germline V gene data show CDR1 as SGDLS and CDR2 as YYNGEE. The CDR3 spans 13 residues. The DNA of the CDR3 is TGTGCCTCCGCCGACGGGGGAGGCTATGGCTACACCTTC. Protein sequence: CASADGGGYGYTF.

This clone was seen only once. The V gene is TRBV12-3 or TRBV12-4, the J gene TRBJ2-3; D uncertain. Trimming took off 4 bases at V and 5 bases at J, with 10 bases between the two ends. The CDR3 runs to 13 residues. The chain's CDR3 is CASSWLGGDTQYF. The DNA for the CDR3 is TGTGCCAGCAGTTGGCTTGGTGGAGATACGCAGTATTTT.

The rearrangement uses TRBV11-2 and TRBJ1-5; D ambiguous. This CDR3 region has 12 residues. Looked up from germline, CDR1 is SGHAT and CDR2 is FQNNGV. V lost 3 bases and J 4 bases, leaving 4 bases between the germline ends. The CDR3 DNA sequence: TGTGCCAGCAGCTTTCCGAATCAGCCCCAGCATTTT. It codes for CASSFPNQPQHF.

The chain uses TRBV4-2 and TRBJ2-7; D gene unclear. Deletions cut 5 bases from V and 2 bases from J, with 10 bases between. CDR3 length equals 13 residues. From germline, CDR1 is LGHNA and CDR2 YNFKEQ. The CDR3 sequence is CASSDVTTYEQYF. The CDR3 region has the DNA TGTGCCAGCAGCGATGTTACTACCTACGAGCAGTACTTC.

The genes are TRBV5-4 and TRBJ1-2; D is uncertain. This CDR3 is 14 amino acids long. Germline lookup yields CDR1 SGHNT and CDR2 YYREEE (reference sequence). Trimming removed 0 bases at V and 3 bases at J, with 9 bases between. This CDR3 is CASSLEGGHYGYTF. DNA for the CDR3: TGTGCCAGCAGCTTGGAGGGAGGGCACTATGGCTACACCTTC.

This chain uses TRBV24-1 with TRBJ2-5; D perhaps matches TRBD2 (7 bases). Germline values: CDR1 KGHDR, CDR2 SFDVKD. The V and J ends lost 1 base and 5 bases respectively, with 25 bases between them. This CDR3 has 19 residues. The DNA of the CDR3 is TGTGCCACCAGTGATTTTAAGAAGGGGTGGGGGGGCGGACAGGAGACCCAGTACTTC. Its translation: CATSDFKKGWGGGQETQYF.